This TCR beta chain was sequenced for a study of T-cell memory formation after mild COVID-19. Across the whole study: Clusters were largely donor specific.

Study-wide points: Clones that contracted from day 15 to 85 had balanced CD4/CD8; later expanders were CD4+ biased. Some clones that responded were present in memory (sampled pre-infection), which suggests cross-reactive memory joined.

V shed 5 bases, J shed 4 bases, and the junction held 7 bases outside the gene matches. This CDR3 comprises 16 residues. The germline CDR1 and CDR2 sequences are DFQATT and SNEGSKA (reference sequence). Regarding this clonotype: Its antigen is not identified.

TCRdb re-analysed the 5' RACE reads in MiXCR, keeping a single row per CDR3 protein. The table records approximately 350,000 distinct CDR3 sequences, about an eighth of them present only once. The V call is TRBV20-1, the J call TRBJ2-5; 16 bases align to TRBD2. Material for sequencing was PBMCs or a T cell subset sorted from them (not recorded which). This receptor was obtained from a man aged 18 to 29 who had mild COVID-19 (a few samples of this study predate the infection). Cell type and time point are not known. CDR3 DNA: TGCAGTGCTGGGACTAGCGGGGGGGCCGGTAGAGAGACCCAGTACTTC. This translates into CSAGTSGGAGRETQYF.